The sequence of this T cell receptor beta chain was determined in a study of blood T cells in healthy people across ages. Trimming stripped 2 bases from V and 5 bases from J, with 10 bases between. The CDR3 totals 13 residues. Germline V gives CDR1 SGDLS, CDR2 YYNGEE. A second roughly 6 to 11 cycle PCR used barcoded and J-beta primers. From the 5' RACE reads, TCRdb called clonotypes with MiXCR, one entry per CDR3 protein. The sample contains some 1.5 million distinct CDR3 sequences, 25% to 30% of which appear only once. The chain has TRBV9 and TRBJ2-5; D perhaps matches TRBD1 (5 bases). The TCR originated in a woman aged 30 to 39 in good health. The sequenced sample consisted of blood. The CDR3 sequence is CASSVWGEETQYF. For the CDR3, the DNA is TGTGCCAGCAGCGTTTGGGGCGAGGAGACCCAGTACTTC.